This TCR beta chain was captured by sequencing in a study of cytotoxic CD8 clonotypes in ibrutinib-treated CLL. Across the study: The study included eleven to twelve relapsed/refractory and 15 treatment-naive patients; about 17 had IGHV unmutated disease.

Sequenced by immunoSEQ multiplex PCR; TCRdb stores in-frame clones only, minus some. The sample has approximately 45,000 clones, 69% seen once. Between the trimmed V and J ends, which lost 3 bases and 0 bases, there was a span of 11 bases. The length of the CDR3 is 15 residues. CDR1 and CDR2 (germline): LNHDA, SQIVND (reference sequence). The chain joins TRBV19 to TRBJ1-2, with TRBD1 as a possible D gene (5 bases). The sequenced sample was PBMCs, obtained after 12 months of ibrutinib treatment. This clonotype was sampled from a human donor with chronic lymphocytic leukemia. In DNA, the CDR3 is TGTGCCAGTAGTATGGTGGACAAAGCTAACTATGGCTACACCTTC. It encodes CASSMVDKANYGYTF.